This record covers a single TCR beta chain. It lacks a known antigen. No much larger clone is present one base from it, and per-base qualities are unavailable. The data derive from a study of Ad26.COV2.S vaccination and SARS-CoV-2 variants (dated by TCRdb to the early 2020s). General notes on the study: Vaccine-arm donors were drawn from COV1001, a multicentre, randomized, double-blind, placebo-controlled phase I-IIa trial of Ad26.COV2.S in healthy adults. Dosing of Ad26.COV2.S was intramuscular, at either 5x10^10 or 1x10^11 viral particles, delivered as one shot or as two shots spaced 56 days apart. TCRbeta repertoire sequencing was used to assess the specificity and breadth of SARS-CoV-2-reactive T cell receptors after Ad26.COV2.S vaccination. A total of around 32 samples were included in the TCR-sequenced set, comprising roughly 19 Ad26.COV2.S vaccine recipients, 5 placebo recipients and 8 SARS-CoV-2 convalescent individuals. Participants in the trial were split at random into five groups of five each, receiving low-dose or high-dose Ad26.COV2.S once or twice, or else placebo on both occasions. Blinding of investigators to trial group allocation was maintained during experiments and outcome assessment.

General study outcomes and caveats: The study was not powered to compare responses between vaccine doses or regimens. According to the authors, total T cell responses may have been underestimated by the TCR breadth and depth analyses. After vaccination, substantial breadth of spike-specific CD8+ and CD4+ T cell responses was reported. Higher spike-specific TCR breadth was observed in Ad26.COV2.S recipients than in placebo recipients (P = 0.0014). Vaccine and placebo recipients had similar non-spike TCR breadth, a finding consistent with the vaccine containing only spike.

Explained via the paper, the treatment or condition label denotes: roughly 20 received Ad26.COV2.S at low or high dose, single or two shots; roughly five received placebo; per-sample allocation not given. For vaccine and placebo recipients, repertoires were sequenced using samples collected on day 63 after the first injection. In Cohort 1b, around 23 adults aged 18-55 years were enrolled at a single site in Boston, USA, between 29 July and 7 August 2020. Ad26.COV2.S consisted of a replication-incompetent adenovirus type 26 vector by which a prefusion-stabilized SARS-CoV-2 spike protein from the original Wuhan strain was expressed. The immunoSEQ Assay was used to sequence TCRbeta CDR3 regions. After extraction, genomic DNA underwent amplification by bias-controlled multiplex PCR, followed by high-throughput sequencing. Per the source publication's procedure: To quantify the absolute abundance of every unique TCRbeta CDR3 region, sequences were collapsed and filtered. T cell fraction was estimated by normalization of TCRbeta template counts to usable DNA, with usable DNA being measured through amplification of reference genes present in all nucleated cells. Repertoire TCRs were annotated as SARS-CoV-2-specific when V gene, CDR3 amino acid sequence and J gene were exactly matched to a known reactive TCR set. MIRA supplied the reference SARS-CoV-2 TCR set, which was filtered for enrichment in COVID-19-positive ImmuneCODE repertoires so that public or cross-reactive TCRs were removed. Based on the MIRA antigens, annotated TCRs were further analysed at the level of specific ORF or position within ORF. Depth was the summed frequency of annotated unique rearrangements, while breadth was defined as annotated unique rearrangements over total unique productive rearrangements. TCR breadth was compared between groups using two-sided Wilcoxon rank-sum tests. What TCRdb holds here is the immuneACCESS table cut down to in-frame rearrangements. Part of the clones is not present; checked against another copy, under half of the missing clones reflect an unresolved V gene, and the others are unexplained. D and trimming were read from the DNA, whereas the V and J calls and clone size are those reported in that table. The sample table lists some 640,000 clones, about 90% of them with a count of one. The leading ten clones occupy approximately 1.5% of the sample.

The CDR1 and CDR2 encoded by the germline V gene (reference sequence) are SGHKS and YYEKEE. V is shortened by 6 bases, J by 2 bases, and the region joining them spans 10 bases. The CDR3 covers 13 residues, taking in both the cysteine and the phenylalanine. CDR3 DNA is the only sequence kept; it has 39 bases, read in frame from the first base. The source was peripheral blood, collected in a trial of Ad26.COV2.S vaccine versus placebo. This clonotype was obtained from a person aged 18-60 years who received the Ad26.COV2.S COVID-19 vaccine or a placebo. The receptor chain draws on TRBV5-5 and TRBJ2-3; the D gene assignment is ambiguous. CDR3 region: CASKKGDTDTQYF. DNA sequence: TGTGCCAGCAAAAAGGGTGACACAGATACGCAGTATTTT. Beyond the CDR3, the reference TRBV5-5 and TRBJ2-3 genes provide the residues; the full variable domain reads: DAGVTQSPTHLIKTRGQQVTLRCSPISGHKSVSWYQQVLGQGPQFIFQYYEKEERGRGNFPDRFSARQFPNYSSELNVNALLLGDSALYLCASKKGDTDTQYFGPGTRLTVL.